This T cell receptor (beta chain) is drawn from a study of vaccination and CD4 T cells after COVID-19. Looking at the study overall: A median of around 73 days (range 14 to 241) separated dose two from the taking of post-vaccine samples.

This clonotype was picked up a small number of times. Antigen specificity is unknown. Trimming removed 2 bases from V and 3 bases from J, with 16 bases in between. From germline, CDR1 is SGHTA and CDR2 FQGNSA. This CDR3 is 16 amino acids long. Documented treatment: approximately nine-day PBMC culture with coronavirus spike peptide pools or control peptides (ViraFEST assay). Harvesting of the unexposed donor's CD4+ T cells predated the COVID-19 pandemic (2011-2018). The Oncomine TCR Beta short-read assay was applied to DNA of cultured CD4+ T cells. TCRdb ran MiXCR on the PCR reads and lists one entry per CDR3 protein. This table holds thousands of distinct CDR3 sequences, about a third found once.

The clonotype originates from a human donor in good health. Sequenced material: CD4+ T cells from blood, cultured in vitro. The V and J genes are TRBV7-2 and TRBJ1-2; D uncertain. The CDR3 DNA reads TGTGCCAGCAGCTTAAATGTTCCCCGAAGTGACTATGGCTACACCTTC. This sequence encodes CASSLNVPRSDYGYTF.